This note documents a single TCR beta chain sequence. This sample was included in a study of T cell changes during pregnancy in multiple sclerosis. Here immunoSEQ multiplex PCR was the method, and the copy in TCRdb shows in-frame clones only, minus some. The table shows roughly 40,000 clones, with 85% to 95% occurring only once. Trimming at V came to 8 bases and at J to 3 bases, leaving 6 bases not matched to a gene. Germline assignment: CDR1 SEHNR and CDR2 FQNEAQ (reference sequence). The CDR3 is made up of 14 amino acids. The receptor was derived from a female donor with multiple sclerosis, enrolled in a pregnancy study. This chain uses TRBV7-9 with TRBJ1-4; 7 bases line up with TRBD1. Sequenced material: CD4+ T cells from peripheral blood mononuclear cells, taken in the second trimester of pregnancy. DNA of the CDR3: TGTGCCAGCGGACCGGGACAGTCTAATGAAAAACTGTTTTTT. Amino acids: CASGPGQSNEKLFF.